The rows below give T cell receptor beta chains drawn from one sample of a study of T-cell reconstitution after alpha-beta-depleted transplantation in children. Each CDR3 protein gets one entry after TCRdb re-called the PCR reads with MiXCR. The table has 130,000 or so distinct CDR3 sequences, about 9.9% seen once. The source material was PBMCs, mostly from graft donor cells, sampled 180 days after TCRalphabeta/CD19-depleted stem cell transplant. These receptors came from a girl under three years old who had a stem cell transplant for combined immunodeficiency, so the T cells may come from the graft donor. The CDR3 runs from the conserved cysteine through the conserved F or W. The order of the fields is clone size, D gene, V gene, J gene, CDR3 DNA, CDR3 protein. D genes are given only for firm matches. A clone size is listed for some rows: how often the clone was seen (once, few, many), or a class if it is expanded.

-,-,TRBV12-3/TRBV12-4,TRBJ2-7,TGTGCCAGCAGTTTAGCGGGGGACTGGAGTTACGAGCAGTACTTC,CASSLAGDWSYEQYF
few,TRBD1,TRBV5-5,TRBJ1-4,TGTGCCAGCAGCTTAGGACAGGGCGGTGAAAAACTGTTTTTT,CASSLGQGGEKLFF
few,TRBD1,TRBV7-2,TRBJ2-7,TGTGCCAGCAGCCGGACAGGGGAGGCCTACGAGCAGTACTTC,CASSRTGEAYEQYF
-,TRBD2,TRBV29-1,TRBJ2-1,TGCAGCGTTGAAAAGTGGACTAGCGGGAGGTGGAATGAGCAGTTCTTC,CSVEKWTSGRWNEQFF
-,-,TRBV5-1,TRBJ2-5,TGCGCCAGCAGCCCCGGAGGGGGGGCCCAAGAGACCCAGTACTTC,CASSPGGGAQETQYF
many,-,TRBV20-1,TRBJ1-5,TGCAGTGCTAGAGATCTGGTAGCGGGGGCCTTATTTAGCAATCAGCCCCAGCATTTT,CSARDLVAGALFSNQPQHF
few,TRBD2,TRBV29-1,TRBJ2-2,TGCAGCGTTCGGGGGGGCGGGGAGCTGTTTTTT,CSVRGGGELFF
-,TRBD2,TRBV5-1,TRBJ2-7,TGCGCCAGCAGCTTGGCGGCTAGCGGGTTCTACGAGCAGTACTTC,CASSLAASGFYEQYF
many,-,TRBV5-1,TRBJ2-5,TGCGCCAGCAGCCAAGGAGAAGAGACCCAGTACTTC,CASSQGEETQYF
-,-,TRBV20-1,TRBJ2-5,TGCAGTGCTAGACTATGGAATAGTCATGCGGGAGAGACCCAGTACTTC,CSARLWNSHAGETQYF
-,-,TRBV29-1,TRBJ2-2,TGCAGCGTTGACAATATACACCGGGAGCTGTTTTTT,CSVDNIHRELFF
-,TRBD1,TRBV29-1,TRBJ1-2,TGCAGCGTTGGTGGACAGGGTGGCTATGGCTACACCTTC,CSVGGQGGYGYTF
few,-,TRBV20-1,TRBJ1-2,TGCAGTGCCCCCTGGGGGGGGATCTATGGCTACACCTTC,CSAPWGGIYGYTF
-,TRBD1,TRBV10-3,TRBJ2-7,TGTGCCATCAGTGGATACGAGACAGGGGGAGGGGAGCAGTACTTC,CAISGYETGGGEQYF
few,-,TRBV6-1,TRBJ1-5,TGTGCCAGCAGGCGGAGTAGCAATCAGCCCCAGCATTTT,CASRRSSNQPQHF
few,TRBD1,TRBV5-1,TRBJ2-1,TGCGCCAGCAGCTTGGGGGACAGGGTTTGGGACAATGAGCAGTTCTTC,CASSLGDRVWDNEQFF
-,-,TRBV5-1,TRBJ2-2,TGCGCCAGCAGCTTATCGGCGAACACCGGGGAGCTGTTTTTT,CASSLSANTGELFF
few,-,TRBV29-1,TRBJ2-7,TGCAGCGTTGCAGGCGGAGACTCCTACGAGCAGTACTTC,CSVAGGDSYEQYF
few,-,TRBV20-1,TRBJ1-6,TGCAGTGCTAGAGCAAGAGGGTATAATTCACCCCTCCACTTT,CSARARGYNSPLHF
few,TRBD1,TRBV10-3,TRBJ2-5,TGTGCCATCAGTGAGTCCGGGACAGGGACGACGAATCAAGAGACCCAGTACTTC,CAISESGTGTTNQETQYF
many,-,TRBV27,TRBJ2-3,TGTGCCAGCAGTTTCGGGGGAAGGACTATCACAGATACGCAGTATTTT,CASSFGGRTITDTQYF
few,-,TRBV19,TRBJ1-5,TGTGCCAGTAGTATAAGCAATAGCAATCAGCCCCAGCATTTT,CASSISNSNQPQHF
-,-,TRBV12-3/TRBV12-4,TRBJ1-6,TGTGCCAGCAGTTTACCTAATTCACCCCTCCACTTT,CASSLPNSPLHF